The 25 T cell receptor beta chains listed next were all sequenced from one sample in a study of blood T cell repertoires in COVID-19. TCRdb keeps only in-frame clones here, not all; method: immunoSEQ multiplex PCR. The sample lists approximately 300,000 clones, roughly 88% occurring once. Material for sequencing was peripheral blood. Receptors originate from a woman aged 50 to 60 with active or convalescent COVID-19.

A note on this clone: This sample includes further DNA sequences coding for the same CDR3. The chain is built from TRBV18 and TRBJ1-1, with TRBD1 matching 7 bases. J gave up 3 bases and V 3 bases, and 4 bases lay outside the gene matches. Germline CDR1 is KGHSH and CDR2 is LQKENI. The CDR3 extends over 14 amino acids. CDR3 sequence (DNA): TGTGCCAGCTCACCGACTACAGGGGACACTGAAGCTTTCTTT. Translating it yields CASSPTTGDTEAFF. Full variable domain (missing parts from reference TRBV18 and TRBJ1-1): NAGVMQNPRHLVRRRGQEARLRCSPMKGHSHVYWYRQLPEEGLKFMVYLQKENIIDESGMPKERFSAEFPKEGPSILRIQQVVRGDSAAYFCASSPTTGDTEAFFGQGTRLTVV.

Of note for this clone: The sample holds other DNA sequences that translate to the same CDR3. The chain uses TRBV2 and TRBJ2-5; 14 nucleotides align to TRBD2. This CDR3 region has 15 residues. V lost 6 bases and J lost 5; bases outside the gene matches: 5. The V gene's germline CDR1 is SNHLY and CDR2 FYNNEI. CDR3 sequence: CASRTSGGAGETQYF. DNA of the CDR3: TGTGCCAGCAGGACTAGCGGGGGGGCCGGGGAGACCCAGTACTTC.

The V gene is TRBV4-1, the J gene TRBJ1-2; the D gene is possibly TRBD1 (5 bases). V lost 8 bases and J lost 3, with 28 bases in between. Germline V gene data show CDR1 as MGHRA and CDR2 as YSYEKL. This CDR3 comprises 18 residues. DNA for the CDR3: TGCGCCAGCGGTCGATTCCGGGGAGGAGACAGAAAATACTATGGCTACACCTTC. It is translated as CASGRFRGGDRKYYGYTF.

CDR3 amino acids: CASSFKKGGRETQYF. The DNA of the CDR3 is TGCGCCAGCAGCTTTAAGAAGGGGGGGCGGGAGACCCAGTACTTC. The V call is TRBV5-1, the J call TRBJ2-5; weak D call: TRBD2 (7 bases). Germline V gene sequence: CDR1 SGHRS, CDR2 YFSETQ. Trimming removed 2 bases at V and 5 bases at J, with 16 bases between. The CDR3 spans 15 residues.

The chain employs TRBV10-3 and TRBJ1-5; TRBD1 agrees at 9 bases. This CDR3 spans 14 amino acids. V dropped 2 bases and J dropped 9; count of bases not matched to a gene: 5. The germline V gene has CDR1 ENHRY and CDR2 SYGVKD. The CDR3 sequence: CAISEAGQGGPQHF. CDR3 nucleotide sequence: TGTGCCATCAGTGAGGCGGGACAGGGTGGGCCCCAGCATTTT.

V usage is TRBV4-1 and J usage is TRBJ1-4; maybe TRBD1 (5 bases). The V end was cut by 5 bases, the J end by 6 bases, with 7 bases between. The V gene's germline CDR1 is MGHRA and CDR2 YSYEKL. The CDR3 is made up of 12 amino acids. CDR3 in DNA: TGCGCCAGCAGCTCGGGGGATGAAAAACTGTTTTTT. This sequence encodes CASSSGDEKLFF.

The chain couples TRBV5-4 to TRBJ1-6, with a weak D call TRBD1 (5 bases). Trimming removed 4 bases at V and 10 bases at J, with 18 bases between. CDR3 length equals 15 residues. CDR1 is SGHNT, CDR2 YYREEE, per germline (reference sequence). DNA of the CDR3: TGTGCCAGCAGCAATCAGGGTACATTAGGGTCACCCCTCCACTTT. Protein: CASSNQGTLGSPLHF.

This sequence joins TRBV7-2 and TRBJ2-3; 8 nucleotides line up with TRBD2. The ends lost 3 bases at V and 2 bases at J; junction bases unmatched: 13. CDR3 length equals 18 residues. Germline loops: CDR1 SGHTA, CDR2 FQGNSA. Here the CDR3 DNA reads TGTGCCAGCAGCTTCAAGGCGGGAGGATTCTACAACACAGATACGCAGTATTTT. It yields the protein CASSFKAGGFYNTDTQYF.

V and J are TRBV9 and TRBJ2-2; 8 nucleotides agree with TRBD1. There are 13 residues in the CDR3. V trimming: 3 bases; J trimming: 11 bases; junction bases outside the gene matches: 6. Germline-derived CDR1 and CDR2 are SGDLS and YYNGEE. The DNA of the CDR3 is TGTGCCAGCAGCGCCCAGACAGGGGTAGAGCTGTTTTTT. Its protein is CASSAQTGVELFF.

This clone was seen only once. The gene calls are TRBV5-4 and TRBJ2-7; D uncertain. Trimming took 0 bases from V and 4 from J, leaving 5 bases between them. The CDR3 runs 12 residues. Per the germline V gene, CDR1 is SGHNT and CDR2 is YYREEE (reference sequence). The CDR3 here is CASSLVGYEQYF. The CDR3 DNA reads as TGTGCCAGCAGCTTGGTCGGGTACGAGCAGTACTTC.

Only one count was recorded for this clone. The chain has TRBV6-5 and TRBJ2-1; 8 nucleotides agree with TRBD2. Germline-derived CDR1 and CDR2 are MNHEY and SVGAGI. The CDR3 covers 14 residues. The V gene end was trimmed by 6 bases and the J gene end by 3 bases; junction bases not matched to a gene: 4. The CDR3 region has the DNA TGTGCCAGCAGCTCGGGGGGGGACTACAATGAGCAGTTCTTC. Its translation is CASSSGGDYNEQFF.

This rearrangement joins TRBV7-9 to TRBJ2-7, with no clear D. The V end was cut by 1 base, the J end by 5 bases, with 9 bases between. The CDR3 totals 13 residues. CDR1 is SEHNR and CDR2 is FQNEAQ in the germline V gene (reference sequence). The CDR3 DNA is TGTGCCAGCAGCTTAGTTCTGCGGAACGAGCAGTACTTC. It specifies CASSLVLRNEQYF. The complete variable domain, with remaining parts taken from reference TRBV7-9 and TRBJ2-7, reads DTGVSQNPRHKITKRGQNVTFRCDPISEHNRLYWYRQTLGQGPEFLTYFQNEAQLEKSRLLSDRFSAERPKGSFSTLEIQRTEQGDSAMYLCASSLVLRNEQYFGPGTRLTVT.

The chain employs TRBV6-2 or TRBV6-3 and TRBJ2-7, with D maybe TRBD2 (5 bases). CDR3 length: 12 residues. V was trimmed by 5 bases and J by 6 bases, leaving 11 bases between them. The germline CDR1 and CDR2 sequences are MNHEY and SVGEGT. The CDR3 region is CASSTQRGEQYF. The CDR3 bases are TGTGCCAGCAGTACCCAACGGGGCGAGCAGTACTTC.

The chain joins TRBV4-1 to TRBJ2-7; 8 positions agree with TRBD2. The J segment lost 1 base and the V segment lost 3 bases, leaving 2 bases of the junction unmatched. The germline V gene has CDR1 MGHRA and CDR2 YSYEKL. The CDR3 length is 14 residues. CDR3 amino acids: CASSHGTRSYEQYF. The CDR3 bases are TGCGCCAGCAGCCACGGGACTAGATCCTACGAGCAGTACTTC.

The chain combines TRBV27 with TRBJ2-7, with 9 bases lining up with TRBD2. The CDR3 runs 15 residues. The V gene's germline CDR1 is MNHEY and CDR2 SMNVEV (reference sequence). Trimming cost V 0 bases and J 2 bases; bases outside gene matches: 2. CDR3 nucleotide sequence: TGTGCCAGCAGTTTATCTCCTAGCGGGACCTACGAGCAGTACTTC. Translation: CASSLSPSGTYEQYF.

The rearrangement joins TRBV19 to TRBJ2-6; 7 bases map to TRBD1. V dropped 6 bases and J dropped 0; count of bases not matched to a gene: 14. Germline V gene sequence: CDR1 LNHDA, CDR2 SQIVND (reference sequence). The CDR3 has 19 amino acids. DNA of the CDR3: TGTGCCAGTAGCAGCGTTTCCGGACAGGCAAGCTCTGGGGCCAACGTCCTGACTTTC. Its translation: CASSSVSGQASSGANVLTF.

This chain joins TRBV4-1 and TRBJ2-1, with 16 bases matching TRBD2. From germline, CDR1 is MGHRA and CDR2 YSYEKL. The trim removed 4 bases at V and 3 bases at J, leaving 6 bases unmatched. The CDR3 consists of 18 residues. As DNA, the CDR3 is TGCGCCAGCAGCCGGGGACTAGCGGGAGGGCCCCTCTACAATGAGCAGTTCTTC. Encoded protein: CASSRGLAGGPLYNEQFF.

The chain has TRBV7-6 and TRBJ2-1, with a possible D match to TRBD1 (6 bases). Germline V gives CDR1 SGHVS, CDR2 FNYEAQ. This CDR3 spans 15 amino acids. Trimming cost V 1 base and J 3 bases, with 10 bases left between them. The CDR3: CASSLDWDNYNEQFF. The DNA for the CDR3 is TGTGCCAGCAGCTTAGACTGGGACAACTACAATGAGCAGTTCTTC.

This clone turned up a few times. The CDR3 nucleotides read TGTGCCACCAGTGATTTCTCCAACGGTGAGCAGTTCTTC. Protein: CATSDFSNGEQFF. This sequence joins TRBV24-1 and TRBJ2-1; D is uncertain. Germline CDR1 and CDR2: KGHDR and SFDVKD. The CDR3 sequence is 13 residues long. V was cut by 1 base and J by 9 bases, with 9 bases left in between.

This chain links TRBV6-5 with TRBJ1-1; TRBD1 is a possible D gene (5 bases). Per germline, CDR1 MNHEY and CDR2 SVGAGI. CDR3 size: 15 residues. Deletions cut 8 bases from V and 4 bases from J, with 20 bases between. In DNA form, the CDR3 reads TGTGCCAGCTCGCGGGGGAGACAGTCAGGCACTGAAGCTTTCTTT. Amino acids: CASSRGRQSGTEAFF.

This chain connects TRBV19 to TRBJ2-1, with 11 bases that match TRBD2. Germline CDR1 and CDR2: LNHDA and SQIVND (reference sequence). The CDR3 runs to 19 residues. After removal of 3 bases from V and 3 bases from J, the junction contained 13 bases not matched to a gene. CDR3 sequence (DNA): TGTGCCAGTAGTATGAGCCCCCTAACTAGCGGGGGTGTCTACAATGAGCAGTTCTTC. Amino acid sequence: CASSMSPLTSGGVYNEQFF.

The V and J genes are TRBV29-1 and TRBJ2-4, with D possibly TRBD1 on 6 matching bases. V gave up 8 bases and J gave up 0 bases, with 17 bases separating them. CDR3 size: 15 residues. Germline-derived CDR1 and CDR2 are SQVTM and ANQGSEA. CDR3 in DNA: TGCAGCCCAGTCAGGGGCTCCGTAGCCAAAAACATTCAGTACTTC. Translation: CSPVRGSVAKNIQYF.

The chain employs TRBV28 and TRBJ2-7; a weak D match, TRBD1 (5 bases). The CDR3 length is 13 residues. Between the trimmed V and J ends, which lost 8 bases and 6 bases, there was a span of 17 bases. Germline CDR1 reads MDHEN; CDR2 reads SYDVKM. The CDR3 nucleotides read TGTGCCAGCGACCGACAGCCCTTTGCCGAGCAGTACTTC. As protein: CASDRQPFAEQYF.

V is TRBV4-3 and J is TRBJ2-7; 11 nucleotides match TRBD1. Germline V gene sequence: CDR1 LGHNA, CDR2 YSLEER. V was pared by 5 bases and J by 4 bases, with 7 bases of the junction left unmatched. The CDR3 covers 15 residues. This CDR3 reads CASSRSGTGGYEQYF. The CDR3 DNA is TGCGCCAGCAGCAGATCCGGGACAGGGGGGTACGAGCAGTACTTC.

The table lists this clone with a count of one. The chain recombines TRBV2 with TRBJ2-5, with a weak D call TRBD1 (5 bases). Germline CDR1 reads SNHLY; CDR2 reads FYNNEI. CDR3 length: 15 residues. The V gene lost 2 bases and the J gene lost 5 bases, with 15 bases spanning the gap. The DNA for the CDR3 is TGTGCCAGCAGTGAACTAGGGGTTCCGAAGGAGACCCAGTACTTC. It codes for CASSELGVPKETQYF.